The entry that follows covers one TCR beta chain sequence. The data were taken from a study of blood T cell repertoires in COVID-19. The length of the CDR3 is 16 residues. Germline assignment: CDR1 LNHDA and CDR2 SQIVND (reference sequence). J gave up 4 bases and V 0 bases, and 6 bases lay outside the gene matches. This table comes from immunoSEQ multiplex PCR, and its TCRdb copy is limited to in-frame clones, with some not included. The sample gives roughly 150,000 clones, nearly 85% of which show up once; about 4% is in the top ten. Grouping used clinical history reported by participants in a survey and questionnaire.

Sequencing used PBMCs or T cells enriched from blood (not recorded which). The chain employs TRBV19 and TRBJ1-2, with TRBD1 matching over 9 bases. The TCR comes from a man aged 50 to 60 in a cohort exposed to, infected with or recovered from COVID-19 (not recorded which). The DNA of the CDR3 is TGTGCCAGTAGTATAGATCCGGGACAGGGTGTCTATGGCTACACCTTC. The encoded protein is CASSIDPGQGVYGYTF.